The 24 T cell receptor beta chains listed next were all sequenced from one sample in a study of technical replicates of blood from several donors. Assay: immunoSEQ multiplex PCR; the TCRdb copy retains only in-frame clones and omits some. Of about 94,000 clones listed, around 95% are singletons. The sequenced sample was T cells isolated from PBMCs. The source is a human donor in good health.

The chain recombines TRBV5-1 with TRBJ1-2, with 11 bases matching TRBD1. Germline lookup yields CDR1 SGHRS and CDR2 YFSETQ. Trimming cost V 5 bases and J 1 base; bases outside gene matches: 4. The CDR3 loop spans 15 amino acids. CDR3 sequence reads: CASRTGTGGNYGYTF. The CDR3 region has the DNA TGCGCCAGCAGAACTGGGACAGGGGGTAACTATGGCTACACCTTC.

On this clone: The junction differs from germline at one of its ends, possibly a read error. The chain couples TRBV11-3 to TRBJ1-2; D perhaps matches TRBD1 (5 bases). The CDR3 has 15 amino acids. Germline lookup yields CDR1 SGHNT and CDR2 YENEEA. Written as DNA, the CDR3 is TGTGCCAGCAGCTCCTGGAGGGGACGGAGCTATGGCCACACCTTC. As protein: CASSSWRGRSYGHTF.

The CDR3 region is CASSQGQRGTEAFF. DNA for the CDR3: TGTGCCAGCAGCCAGGGACAGAGGGGGACTGAAGCTTTCTTT. J is TRBJ1-1 and V is TRBV7-3; TRBD1 aligns across 7 bases. The junction had 8 bases not matched to a gene; V was cut back by 5 bases and J by 5 bases. Germline V CDR1 and CDR2: SGHTA, FQGTGA. The CDR3 spans 14 residues.

This clone was detected only a few times. V and J are TRBV2 and TRBJ1-1; D gene uncertain. CDR3 length: 14 amino acids. The V end lost 6 bases, the J end lost 1 base, and 12 bases lay between the germline ends. Per the germline V gene, CDR1 is SNHLY and CDR2 is FYNNEI. For the CDR3, the DNA is TGTGCCAGCAGGGAACGGTCGGGGAACACTGAAGCTTTCTTT. The encoded protein is CASRERSGNTEAFF.

The chain employs TRBV12-5 and TRBJ1-5, with 9 bases fitting TRBD1. The V and J ends lost 2 bases and 7 bases, in that order; junction bases with no gene match: 9. This CDR3 is 16 amino acids long. Germline lookup yields CDR1 LGHNT and CDR2 FRNRAP. The CDR3: CASGLLLGQGKQPQHF. The CDR3 nucleotides are TGTGCTAGTGGTTTGTTGTTGGGACAGGGAAAGCAGCCCCAGCATTTT. Full variable domain (rest looked up from reference TRBV12-5 and TRBJ1-5): DARVTQTPRHKVTEMGQEVTMRCQPILGHNTVFWYRQTMMQGLELLAYFRNRAPLDDSGMPKDRFSAEMPDATLATLKIQPSEPRDSAVYFCASGLLLGQGKQPQHFGDGTRLSIL.

The V call is TRBV7-9, the J call TRBJ2-2; 7 bases fit TRBD1. The germline CDR1 and CDR2 sequences are SEHNR and FQNEAQ (reference sequence). The CDR3 is 15 residues long. Trimming removed 5 bases from V and 3 bases from J; junction bases left unmatched: 6. The chain's CDR3 is CASSGDRFYTGELFF. The DNA of the CDR3 is TGTGCCAGCAGCGGGGACAGATTCTACACCGGGGAGCTGTTTTTT. The whole variable domain, remainder taken from reference TRBV7-9 and TRBJ2-2, is DTGVSQNPRHKITKRGQNVTFRCDPISEHNRLYWYRQTLGQGPEFLTYFQNEAQLEKSRLLSDRFSAERPKGSFSTLEIQRTEQGDSAMYLCASSGDRFYTGELFFGEGSRLTVL.

The CDR3 reads CASSSSGDTEAFF. The CDR3 DNA reads as TGTGCCAGCAGCTCCTCAGGGGACACTGAAGCTTTCTTT. V usage is TRBV11-3 and J usage is TRBJ1-1; tentatively, D is TRBD1 (6 bases). V was trimmed by 4 bases and J by 3 bases, leaving 9 bases between them. Germline assignment: CDR1 SGHNT and CDR2 YENEEA. CDR3 length: 13 amino acids.

V usage is TRBV21-1 and J usage is TRBJ2-7; the listed D gene, TRBD1, was not tested against the DNA. TRBV21-1 is tagged as a pseudogene. This CDR3 contains 15 residues. The CDR3 is CASSRKGPPTREQYF. The CDR3 DNA reads TGTGCCAGCAGCAGAAAGGGGCCCCCCACGCGGGAGCAGTACTTC.

This chain uses TRBV30 with TRBJ2-3, with a weak D call TRBD2 (7 bases). From germline, CDR1 is GTSNPN and CDR2 SVGIG (reference sequence). This CDR3 has 14 residues. The V gene lost 2 bases and the J gene lost 3 bases, with 12 bases spanning the gap. Here the CDR3 DNA reads TGTGCCTGGAGTCCGGGGGGCTGGACAGATACGCAGTATTTT. This sequence encodes CAWSPGGWTDTQYF.

The CDR3 spells CASSIDSNYGYTF. Here the CDR3 DNA reads TGTGCCAGCAGTATAGACAGTAACTATGGCTACACCTTC. The genes are TRBV6-5 and TRBJ1-2; a weak D match, TRBD1 (5 bases). Germline CDR1 MNHEY, CDR2 SVGAGI. The CDR3 has 13 amino acids. The V and J ends lost 5 bases and 1 base respectively, with 8 bases between them.

The chain couples TRBV5-1 to TRBJ2-3, with TRBD2 matching over 14 bases. The trim removed 4 bases at V and 4 bases at J, leaving 14 bases unmatched. The CDR3 is 19 amino acids. CDR1 is SGHRS, CDR2 YFSETQ, per germline. The CDR3 nucleotides are TGCGCCAGCAGCGATCGACTAGCGGGAGGGCCGCGTTTCCCAGATACGCAGTATTTT. Encoded protein: CASSDRLAGGPRFPDTQYF.

CDR3 bases: TGTGCCAGCAGTTACACCGGGACAGGGGCAGAGACCCAGTACTTC. Its protein is CASSYTGTGAETQYF. J is TRBJ2-5 and V is TRBV11-2; 10 nucleotides match TRBD1. V shed 6 bases, J shed 4 bases, and the junction held 8 bases outside the gene matches. Germline CDR1 and CDR2: SGHAT and FQNNGV. This CDR3 has 15 amino acids.

The chain is built from TRBV7-9 and TRBJ1-1; D not certain. The CDR3 extends over 13 amino acids. V lost 2 bases and J lost 3, with 7 bases in between. CDR1 is SEHNR, CDR2 FQNEAQ, per germline (reference sequence). Here the CDR3 reads CASSLFADTEAFF. CDR3 nucleotide sequence: TGTGCCAGCAGCTTATTTGCAGACACTGAAGCTTTCTTT. The whole variable domain, remainder taken from reference TRBV7-9 and TRBJ1-1, is DTGVSQNPRHKITKRGQNVTFRCDPISEHNRLYWYRQTLGQGPEFLTYFQNEAQLEKSRLLSDRFSAERPKGSFSTLEIQRTEQGDSAMYLCASSLFADTEAFFGQGTRLTVV.

Worth noting for this clone: Other DNA sequences of this sample code for an identical CDR3. This chain joins TRBV2 and TRBJ2-3; no reliable D call. The CDR3 totals 11 residues. Looked up from germline, CDR1 is SNHLY and CDR2 is FYNNEI. V was clipped by 7 bases and J by 2 bases, with 4 bases between them. The CDR3 DNA sequence: TGTGCCAGCAAACTCACAGATACGCAGTATTTT. Translated: CASKLTDTQYF.

This clone has only a few counts. The chain joins TRBV9 to TRBJ1-2, with D unresolved. The CDR3 sequence is 14 residues long. V was cut by 0 bases and J by 8 bases, with 14 bases left in between. Germline CDR1 and CDR2: SGDLS and YYNGEE. The CDR3 sequence is CASSVAGSRGGYTF. For the CDR3, the DNA is TGTGCCAGCAGCGTAGCAGGCAGCCGTGGAGGCTACACCTTC.

The V gene is TRBV5-4, the J gene TRBJ2-1, with D tentatively TRBD2 (6 bases). The CDR3 is 14 amino acids. CDR1 is SGHNT and CDR2 is YYREEE in the germline V gene (reference sequence). Trimming shortened V by 2 bases and J by 1 base, and 7 bases separated the two germline ends. In DNA form, the CDR3 reads TGTGCCAGCAGCTTTAGCGGTTCCTACAATGAGCAGTTCTTC. Translation gives CASSFSGSYNEQFF.

Written as DNA, the CDR3 is TGTGCCAGCAGCTTAGTGTTACGGGGAGCGGGACTCAGCAATGAGCAGTTCTTC. This gives the protein CASSLVLRGAGLSNEQFF. The chain couples TRBV7-6 to TRBJ2-1, with 7 bases that match TRBD2. The ends lost 1 base at V and 6 bases at J; junction bases unmatched: 15. Germline V gives CDR1 SGHVS, CDR2 FNYEAQ. CDR3 size: 18 residues. Using reference TRBV7-6 and TRBJ2-1 for the parts outside the CDR3, the full variable domain is GAGVSQSPRYKVTKRGQDVALRCDPISGHVSLYWYRQALGQGPEFLTYFNYEAQQDKSGLPNDRFSAERPEGSISTLTIQRTEQRDSAMYRCASSLVLRGAGLSNEQFFGPGTRLTVL.

The V gene is TRBV2, the J gene TRBJ1-1; possible D gene TRBD1, 6 bases. Trimming removed 6 bases from V and 1 base from J, with 9 bases in between. This CDR3 is built from 13 residues. Germline V gene sequence: CDR1 SNHLY, CDR2 FYNNEI. CDR3 sequence: CASRGTPNTEAFF. The CDR3 DNA follows: TGTGCCAGCAGGGGGACACCGAACACTGAAGCTTTCTTT.

A single count supports this clone. V is TRBV7-9 and J is TRBJ2-7; 7 bases align to TRBD1. CDR3 size: 15 residues. Per the germline V gene, CDR1 is SEHNR and CDR2 is FQNEAQ (reference sequence). With 0 bases clipped from V and 2 bases from J, the junction kept 4 bases outside the gene matches. CDR3 in DNA: TGTGCCAGCAGCTTAGCAGCGCAGGGGGCCTACGAGCAGTACTTC. It translates to CASSLAAQGAYEQYF.

The V and J genes are TRBV5-1 and TRBJ1-1; no clear D gene. Trimming took 0 bases from V and 6 from J, leaving 6 bases between them. The length of the CDR3 is 12 residues. Germline V gives CDR1 SGHRS, CDR2 YFSETQ. The CDR3 loop reads CASSLGSPEAFF. The CDR3 DNA is TGCGCCAGCAGCTTGGGTAGCCCTGAAGCTTTCTTT. Based on the CDR3 plus reference TRBV5-1 and TRBJ1-1, the full variable domain is KAGVTQTPRYLIKTRGQQVTLSCSPISGHRSVSWYQQTPGQGLQFLFEYFSETQRNKGNFPGRFSGRQFSNSRSEMNVSTLELGDSALYLCASSLGSPEAFFGQGTRLTVV.

The V and J genes are TRBV11-2 and TRBJ2-7, with 7 bases matching TRBD2. V shed 3 bases and J 6 bases; nucleotides not matched to a gene: 5. This CDR3 comprises 13 residues. CDR1 SGHAT and CDR2 FQNNGV come from the germline V gene. The CDR3 region has the DNA TGTGCCAGCAGCTTTACTAGCGTAGGCGAGCAGTACTTC. Translation gives CASSFTSVGEQYF.

In its sample, this clone was seen once. The sample holds other DNA sequences that translate to the same CDR3. The rearrangement uses TRBV5-1 and TRBJ1-1, with 7 bases that match TRBD1. Unmatched junction bases numbered 2, after V lost 3 bases and J lost 0 bases. Germline CDR1 SGHRS, CDR2 YFSETQ. The CDR3 spans 14 residues. In DNA, the CDR3 is TGCGCCAGCAGCTCACAGGGGTTGAACACTGAAGCTTTCTTT. Protein product: CASSSQGLNTEAFF.

The rearrangement joins TRBV5-1 to TRBJ2-3; weak D call: TRBD2 (6 bases). Trimming took 3 bases from V and 0 from J, leaving 14 bases between them. There are 16 residues in the CDR3. Germline V gene data show CDR1 as SGHRS and CDR2 as YFSETQ. The CDR3 DNA is TGCGCCAGCAGCTGGAGACTAGAAACTAGCACAGATACGCAGTATTTT. Translation: CASSWRLETSTDTQYF.

The V call is TRBV6-5, the J call TRBJ1-1, with D tentatively TRBD1 (6 bases). This CDR3 is 15 amino acids long. From germline, CDR1 is MNHEY and CDR2 SVGAGI. The DNA of the CDR3 is TGTGCTGCTCGGGGGGCGTACCTACAGGACACTGAAGCTTTCTTT. This sequence encodes CAARGAYLQDTEAFF.